This T cell receptor (beta chain) was sequenced in a study of T-cell reconstitution after alpha-beta-depleted transplantation in children. The table lists this clonotype with many counts. Unique molecular identifiers were used to barcode this TCRbeta library. TCRdb processed the PCR reads anew with MiXCR; each CDR3 protein has one entry. The repertoire holds hundreds of thousands of distinct CDR3 sequences, around 12% seen once, with under 7% in the top ten. Per the germline V gene, CDR1 is SGHTA and CDR2 is FQGNSA. The CDR3 spans 17 residues. V was cut by 1 base and J by 3 bases, with 15 bases left in between.

The V gene is TRBV7-2, the J gene TRBJ1-4; D not certain. Sequenced here: PBMCs from the stem cell graft donor, sampled from the stem cell graft. The receptor was isolated from a human donor who donated a stem cell graft to a child with combined immunodeficiency. CDR3: CASSLVGVARANEKLFF. The CDR3, as DNA: TGTGCCAGCAGCTTAGTAGGTGTGGCCCGAGCTAATGAAAAACTGTTTTTT. The full variable domain, its missing parts supplied by reference TRBV7-2 and TRBJ1-4, is GAGVSQSPSNKVTEKGKDVELRCDPISGHTALYWYRQSLGQGLEFLIYFQGNSAPDKSGLPSDRFSAERTGGSVSTLTIQRTQQEDSAVYLCASSLVGVARANEKLFFGSGTQLSVL.